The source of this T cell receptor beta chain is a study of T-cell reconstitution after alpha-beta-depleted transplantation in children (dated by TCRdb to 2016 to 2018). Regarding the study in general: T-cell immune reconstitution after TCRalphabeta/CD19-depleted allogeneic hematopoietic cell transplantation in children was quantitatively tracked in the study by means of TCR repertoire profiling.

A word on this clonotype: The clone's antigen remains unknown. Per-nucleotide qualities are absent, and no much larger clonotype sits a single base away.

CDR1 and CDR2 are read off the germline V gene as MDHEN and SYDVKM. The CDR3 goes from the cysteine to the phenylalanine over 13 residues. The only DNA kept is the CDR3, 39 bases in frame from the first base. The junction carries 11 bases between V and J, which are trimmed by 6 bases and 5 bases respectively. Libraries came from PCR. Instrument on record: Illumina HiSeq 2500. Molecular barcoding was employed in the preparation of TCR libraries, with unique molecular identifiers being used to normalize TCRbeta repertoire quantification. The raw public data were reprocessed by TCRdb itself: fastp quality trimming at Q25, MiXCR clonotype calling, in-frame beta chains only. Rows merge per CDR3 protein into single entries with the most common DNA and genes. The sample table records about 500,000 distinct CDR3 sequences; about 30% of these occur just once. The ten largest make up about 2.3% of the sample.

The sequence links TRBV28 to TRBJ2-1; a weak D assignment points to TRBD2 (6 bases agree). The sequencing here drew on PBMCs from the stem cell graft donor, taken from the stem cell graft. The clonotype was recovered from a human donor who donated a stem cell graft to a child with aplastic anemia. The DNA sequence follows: TGTGCCAGCAGGCGCGGGACTGACAATGAGCAGTTCTTC. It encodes CASRRGTDNEQFF. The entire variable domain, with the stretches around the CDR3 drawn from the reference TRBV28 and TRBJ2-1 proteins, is DVKVTQSSRYLVKRTGEKVFLECVQDMDHENMFWYRQDPGLGLRLIYFSYDVKMKEKGDIPEGYSVSREKKERFSLILESASTNQTSMYLCASRRGTDNEQFFGPGTRLTVL.